This paragraph reports one T cell receptor (beta chain). Antigen: not known. Naive CD4+ T cells were purified with Tregs depleted by CD25. Per germline, CDR1 LGHNA and CDR2 YSLEER. The CDR3 extends over 12 amino acids. The germline V and J ends were trimmed by 4 bases and 8 bases, with 8 bases remaining between them. Notes on the study in general: Tumor memory CD4+ T cell TCR gene usage was found to cluster with blood and lymph node memory CD4+ cells and with lymph node naive CD4+ cells. The larger-cohort validation was restricted to a single TCR beta V-J rearrangement rather than whole repertoires.

After constant-region reverse-primer amplification, full-length variable regions underwent semi-nested PCR with Nested Universal Primer A. One entry per CDR3 protein results from TCRdb running MiXCR on the 5' RACE reads. The sample has some 62,000 distinct CDR3 sequences, around 30% seen once. This chain uses TRBV4-3 with TRBJ1-4; D unresolved. This receptor was taken from a female donor with breast cancer. The sample consisted of tumor-infiltrating naive CD4+ T cells sorted from the breast tumor. Subset here: naive CD4+ T cells, CD4+CD45RA+CD25-. Here the CDR3 DNA reads TGCGCCAGCAGCCTCCGAAGAGAAAAACTGTTTTTT. Its translation: CASSLRREKLFF.